This T cell receptor (beta chain) is drawn from a study of shared clonotypes between healthy human individuals. In germline, CDR1 is SGHAT, CDR2 FQNNGV. The CDR3 totals 14 residues. The junction had 3 bases not matched to a gene; V was cut back by 5 bases and J by 1 base. As defined, naive CD8 cells were CD45RO-negative and positively selected for CCR7, with terminally differentiated effector memory CD45RA+ cells excluded. This table comes from immunoSEQ multiplex PCR, and its TCRdb copy is limited to in-frame clones, with some not included. The repertoire has roughly 2.1 million clones, under 95% of them found once; the top ten carry 1.5% to 2%.

The genes are TRBV11-2 and TRBJ2-7, with 9 bases aligning to TRBD2. This clonotype was obtained from a man in his late teens or twenties in good health. Some clones in this sample may be carry-over from other donors' samples. Sequenced: naive CD8+ T cells from PBMCs. The CDR3 DNA follows: TGTGCCAGCAGCGCCCTAGCGGGATCCTACGAGCAGTACTTC. Translating gives CASSALAGSYEQYF.